This TCR beta chain is from a study of PD-1 blockade in classical Hodgkin lymphoma. Using immunoSEQ multiplex PCR, the repertoire was profiled, and TCRdb retains in-frame clones only, with some absent. Of about 10,000 clones in the sample, about three quarters were seen once. All trial patients relapsed after autologous stem cell transplantation. The CDR3 sequence is 14 residues long. The V gene lost 3 bases and the J gene lost 8 bases, with 16 bases spanning the gap. Per the germline V gene, CDR1 is KGHSH and CDR2 is LQKENI. This clonotype was sampled from a human donor with classical Hodgkin lymphoma. Sequences were derived from peripheral blood mononuclear cells (PBMCs), sampled at baseline. The chain couples TRBV18 to TRBJ1-2; possibly TRBD1 for D (5 bases). DNA for the CDR3: TGTGCCAGCTCACCCGGGGCCGCAGCTGGAGGCTACACCTTC. It codes for CASSPGAAAGGYTF.